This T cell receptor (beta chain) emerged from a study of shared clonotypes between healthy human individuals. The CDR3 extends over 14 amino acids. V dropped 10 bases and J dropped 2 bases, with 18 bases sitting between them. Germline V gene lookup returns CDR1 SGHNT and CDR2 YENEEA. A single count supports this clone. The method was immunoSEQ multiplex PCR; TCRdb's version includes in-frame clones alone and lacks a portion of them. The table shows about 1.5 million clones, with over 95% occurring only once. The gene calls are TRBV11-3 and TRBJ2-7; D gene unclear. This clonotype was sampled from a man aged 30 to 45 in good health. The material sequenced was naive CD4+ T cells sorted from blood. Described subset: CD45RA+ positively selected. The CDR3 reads CATFPGSLTYEQYF. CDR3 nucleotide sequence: TGTGCCACCTTCCCCGGCAGTTTAACCTACGAGCAGTACTTC.